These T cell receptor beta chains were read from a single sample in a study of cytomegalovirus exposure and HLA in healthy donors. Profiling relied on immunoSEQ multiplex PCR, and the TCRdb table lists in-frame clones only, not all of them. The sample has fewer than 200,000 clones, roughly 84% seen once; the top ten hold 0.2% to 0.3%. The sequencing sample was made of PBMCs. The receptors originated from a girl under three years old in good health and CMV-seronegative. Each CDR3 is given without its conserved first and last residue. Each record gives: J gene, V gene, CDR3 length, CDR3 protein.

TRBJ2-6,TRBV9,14,ASSTRGGSGANVLT
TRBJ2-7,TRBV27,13,ASRLGGTGYYEQY
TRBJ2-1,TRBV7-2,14,ASSSRLAGMYNEQF
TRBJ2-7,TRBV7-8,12,ASSLVSGIYEQY
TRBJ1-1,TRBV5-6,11,ASSLWGGTEAF
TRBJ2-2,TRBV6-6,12,ASKSIGAPGELF
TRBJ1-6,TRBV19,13,ASSIESRVGSPLH
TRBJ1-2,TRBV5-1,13,ASSLEGRDHYGYT
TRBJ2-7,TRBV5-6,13,ASSNRVEEGYEQY
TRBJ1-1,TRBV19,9,ASSIRAEAF
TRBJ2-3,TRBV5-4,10,ASSRYTDTQY
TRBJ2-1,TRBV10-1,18,ASSEFPKFSSGRTEYEQF
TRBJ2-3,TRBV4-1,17,ASSSLAGLAGSSTDTQY
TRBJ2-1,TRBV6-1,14,ASSARGRGPHNEQF
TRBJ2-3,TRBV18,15,ASSPRVGTVNTDTQY
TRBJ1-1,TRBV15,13,ATSREGGAGGVAF
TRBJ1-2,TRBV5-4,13,ASSPTVENLYGYT
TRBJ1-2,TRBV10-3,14,AISESLIRVSDGYT
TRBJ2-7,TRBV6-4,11,AGRTWEGREQY
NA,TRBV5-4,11,ASSYPDSYEQY
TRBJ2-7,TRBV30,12,AWSRLPLTYEQY
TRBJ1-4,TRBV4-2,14,ASSRETGGGREKLF
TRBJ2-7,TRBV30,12,AWSVAGWGYEQY
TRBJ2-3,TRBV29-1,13,SVALRDRATDTQY
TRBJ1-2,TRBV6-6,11,ASSLQASYGYT
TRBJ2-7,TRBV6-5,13,ASSYPRGGYYEQY
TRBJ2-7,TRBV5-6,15,ASSLPPPSGGHYEQY
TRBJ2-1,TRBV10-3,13,AISGISIGKDEQF
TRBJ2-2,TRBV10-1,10,ASQLANGELF
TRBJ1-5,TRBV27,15,ASSLIGVQGVNQPQH
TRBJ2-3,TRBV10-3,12,AISEVTGTDTQY
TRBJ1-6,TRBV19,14,ASSIVRPGGNSPLH
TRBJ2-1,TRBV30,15,ALQSRDRGLNYNEQF
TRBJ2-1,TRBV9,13,ASSGGGRGLNEQF
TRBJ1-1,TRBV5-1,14,ASSFRQGAENTEAF
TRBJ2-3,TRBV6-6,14,ASGAGKKAWGDTQY
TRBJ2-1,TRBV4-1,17,ASSQGAPAESLAVGEQF